This entry describes one TCR beta chain. The antigen this receptor binds is unknown. Base-call qualities are not available, and no considerably larger clone is one nucleotide away. The data originate from a study of shared clonotypes between healthy human individuals (dated by TCRdb to about 2020). Regarding the study in general: Three men and two women, aged 18 to 49 years, made up the cohort. Per donor, three plates each were used for CD4 naive and CD4 memory, two for CD8 naive, and one for CD8 memory. Blood TCR repertoires of five healthy adults were deeply sequenced to estimate repertoire size and the extent of clonotype sharing between individuals. Libraries were prepared and TCR repertoires were sequenced by different laboratories using diverse techniques, in order to increase sequencing depth and limit assay-specific biases. Leukapheresis yielded between about 0.85 and 10 billion PBMCs per donor.

The CDR3 sequence holds 12 residues, the cysteine and phenylalanine included. Only CDR3 DNA remains: 36 bases, in frame from the first base. The junction carries 4 bases between V and J, which are trimmed by 4 bases and 4 bases respectively. Taken from the germline V gene, the CDR1 and CDR2 loops are SGHTA and FQGNSA. Overall study outcomes, separate from this receptor: Only blood was sampled, and tissue TCR repertoires likely differ from those in blood. Naive subsets generally had larger estimated clonotype richness than memory subsets did. Because the study included a small number of donors, the genetic and exposure-history diversity represented was limited. Sharing across a few donors was observed for 5% to 6.5% of naive CD4, 3.5% of naive CD8, 2% to 2.5% of memory CD4, and around 0.4% of memory CD8 clonotypes. Based on pairwise subsampling, the degree of clonotype sharing among donors was expected to be affected by sequencing depth. Higher generation probabilities were observed for clonotypes shared by all four sorted-subset donors than for non-shared clonotypes. Even with the large sequencing depth, rarefaction of the sorted-subset datasets indicated that sequencing was incomplete.

CD8 naive samples consisted of CD45RO-negative cells that were positively selected for CCR7, yielding a CD45RA+CCR7+ population without TemRA cells. Donors were healthy HIV-negative adults with no recently reported acute infections or vaccinations. Only Caucasian adults living in Nashville, Tennessee, USA were represented among the donors. After blood collection by leukapheresis, PBMCs were isolated using Ficoll-Histopaque density gradient centrifugation and then cryopreserved in the vapor phase of liquid nitrogen. Purity and quantity of every magnetically sorted T cell population were checked by analytical flow cytometry. From each sorted fraction, genomic DNA was isolated and quantified by UV absorbance on a Nanodrop 2000c. Using the deep immunoSEQ assay, TCR CDR3 regions were amplified from genomic DNA by multiplex PCR. For each cell subset, the extracted genomic DNA was distributed evenly across all wells of several immunoSEQ 96-well plates, and each plate served as one replicate. Each replicate PCR for sorted subsets received roughly 0.2 ug genomic DNA, equal to some 32,000 T cell genomes. Purified libraries were quantified with a Qubit 3.0 fluorometer, sized on a Bioanalyzer 2100, and re-quantified with the KAPA Library Quantification kit. Every immunoSEQ 96-well plate was sequenced on a separate single-read 150-cycle Illumina NextSeq 550 flow cell. Concerning the study's data processing: Because the immunoSEQ output held only junctional sequences and lacked quality scores, the filtering could not match the filtering applied to full-length reads. To assign V/J genes and CDR3, sequences were annotated using PyIR, a Python wrapper for IgBLAST v1.9, with IMGT germline references. Any read was removed if the V/J assignment was weak (E-value above 1e-6), the CDR3 was missing, or the read contained stop codons, out-of-frame junctions, or ambiguous translated residues. V3J clonotypes were defined as sequences sharing the same inferred V gene, J gene, and CDR3 amino acid sequence. Percentage overlap between repertoires was calculated by dividing the number of shared unique clonotypes by the size of the smaller repertoire. RTK rarefaction, the Chao1 estimator, and Recon v2.1 estimates of unobserved clonotypes were used to assess repertoire richness. Generation probabilities for all TCRbeta clonotypes obtained by the gDNA method from several donors were computed using OLGA. TCRdb mirrors the immuneACCESS table, restricted to in-frame sequences. Some clones are absent from its copies; in checked studies, under half trace to an unresolved V gene, and the reason for the others is unknown. V and J calls and clone size are given by that table; D and trimming were obtained from the DNA. The sample data list roughly 1,800,000 clones, and about 95% of these were observed just once. The leading ten clones occupy 1.2% of the sample.

This TCR was recovered from a man aged 18 to 30 in good health. The sample taken for sequencing was naive CD8+ T cells sorted from blood. The cell subset or site label of this sample denotes: CD45RA+CCR7+. The chain couples TRBV7-2 to TRBJ2-2; no D gene call is confident. The sequenced DNA: TGTGCCAGCAGCTGGGCCACCGGGGAGCTGTTTTTT. Translated, this is CASSWATGELFF.